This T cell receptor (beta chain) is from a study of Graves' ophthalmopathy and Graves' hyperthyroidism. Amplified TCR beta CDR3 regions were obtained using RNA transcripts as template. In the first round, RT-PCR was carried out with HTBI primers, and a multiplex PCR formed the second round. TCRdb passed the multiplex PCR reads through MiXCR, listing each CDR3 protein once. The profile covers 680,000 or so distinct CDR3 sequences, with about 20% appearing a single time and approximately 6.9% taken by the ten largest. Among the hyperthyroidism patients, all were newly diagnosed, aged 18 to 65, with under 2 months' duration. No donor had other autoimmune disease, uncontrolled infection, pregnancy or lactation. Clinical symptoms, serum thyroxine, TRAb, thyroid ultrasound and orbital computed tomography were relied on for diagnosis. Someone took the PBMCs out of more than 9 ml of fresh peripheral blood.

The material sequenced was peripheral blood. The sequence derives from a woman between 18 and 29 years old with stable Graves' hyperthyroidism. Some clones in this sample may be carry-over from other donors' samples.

The CDR3 sequence: CATKVDTNYGYTF. The CDR3 nucleotides read TGTGCCACCAAAGTGGACACTAACTATGGCTACACCTTC. V usage is TRBV12-3 or TRBV12-4 and J usage is TRBJ1-2; the D gene is possibly TRBD1 (5 bases). V gave up 10 bases and J gave up 0 bases, with 12 bases separating them. The CDR3 is made up of 13 amino acids.